The clone carrying this T cell receptor (beta chain) was counted only a few times. The record originates from a study of metastatic and nonmetastatic thyroid tumors. With 6 bases clipped from V and 2 bases from J, the junction kept 5 bases outside the gene matches. The CDR3 has 14 residues. CDR1 and CDR2 from the germline V gene are MNHNS and SASEGT. Methods used by the authors: The study built a papillary thyroid cancer distant-metastasis classifier from CDR3 differences across clinicopathological groups. TCRdb re-analyzed the PCR reads using MiXCR. The V and J calls here are based on TCRdb, not the publication. Of around 50,000 clones in the sample, more than 25% were seen once. Treatment of any kind had been given to no patient before thyroid surgery.

The receptor comes from a female donor with papillary thyroid cancer or a benign thyroid nodule (not recorded which). Some clones in this sample may be carry-over from other donors' samples. Sequenced input: blood. The chain recombines TRBV6-1 with TRBJ2-3, with TRBD2 identical over 7 bases. Written as DNA, the CDR3 is TGTGCCAGCAGCATAGCGGGCCTCACAGATACGCAGTATTTT. Amino acid sequence: CASSIAGLTDTQYF.